This is a list of T cell receptor beta chains from one sample in a study of T cell changes during pregnancy in multiple sclerosis. Data came from immunoSEQ multiplex PCR; TCRdb stores just in-frame clones and leaves some out. This table has some 69,000 clones, about 90% appearing once. The material was peripheral blood, obtained in the second trimester of pregnancy. These receptors originate from a female donor in good health, enrolled as a control in a pregnancy study. CDR3s include the opening cysteine and the closing phenylalanine or tryptophan. The order of the fields is clone size, J gene, V gene, D gene, CDR3 DNA, CDR3 protein. A D gene is named only where the DNA matches it firmly. Some rows mark clone size as missing; the rest say once, few, many or name a class of expanded clone.

abundance: once; j_gene: TRBJ1-5; v_gene: TRBV5-4; d_gene: TRBD1; CDR3nt: TGTGCCAGCAGCCGACAGGGAGAGAATCAGCCCCAGCATTTT; CDR3aa: CASSRQGENQPQHF
abundance: .; j_gene: TRBJ2-7; v_gene: TRBV9; d_gene: TRBD2; CDR3nt: TGTGCCAGCAGCCTCGGGACTAGCGGAGCCTACGAGCAGTACTTC; CDR3aa: CASSLGTSGAYEQYF
abundance: once; j_gene: TRBJ1-5; v_gene: TRBV10-3; d_gene: .; CDR3nt: TGTGCCATCAGTGAGAGGGGCAGGAGTGAGCCCCAGCATTTT; CDR3aa: CAISERGRSEPQHF
abundance: .; j_gene: TRBJ1-1; v_gene: TRBV19; d_gene: .; CDR3nt: TGTGCCAGTAGTTTTAGACAGCCCCTGAACACTGAAGCTTTCTTT; CDR3aa: CASSFRQPLNTEAFF
abundance: once; j_gene: TRBJ2-5; v_gene: TRBV6-5; d_gene: .; CDR3nt: TGTGCCAGCACGACGACAGGACAAGAGACCCAGTACTTC; CDR3aa: CASTTTGQETQYF
abundance: .; j_gene: TRBJ2-3; v_gene: TRBV5-4; d_gene: TRBD1; CDR3nt: TGTGCCAGCAGCCTCCAGGGGGCATCAGATACGCAGTATTTT; CDR3aa: CASSLQGASDTQYF
abundance: .; j_gene: TRBJ1-3; v_gene: TRBV9; d_gene: .; CDR3nt: TGTGCCAGCAGCCTAGACCACTACAGGCCTGGAAACACCATATATTTT; CDR3aa: CASSLDHYRPGNTIYF
abundance: .; j_gene: TRBJ2-1; v_gene: TRBV6-6; d_gene: TRBD2; CDR3nt: TGTGCCAGCACCCAGGGTGCGGGGGGCAGTGAGCAGTTCTTC; CDR3aa: CASTQGAGGSEQFF
abundance: few; j_gene: TRBJ1-3; v_gene: TRBV28; d_gene: .; CDR3nt: TGTGCCAGCACCGTCCGGGACACCATATATTTT; CDR3aa: CASTVRDTIYF
abundance: .; j_gene: TRBJ1-3; v_gene: TRBV28; d_gene: .; CDR3nt: TGTGCCACATTAAAACAAAACTCTGGAAACACCATATATTTT; CDR3aa: CATLKQNSGNTIYF
abundance: .; j_gene: TRBJ1-2; v_gene: TRBV6-5; d_gene: .; CDR3nt: TGTGCCAGCAGTGTGACAGATCCTAACTATGGCTACACCTTC; CDR3aa: CASSVTDPNYGYTF
abundance: .; j_gene: TRBJ2-7; v_gene: TRBV25-1; d_gene: TRBD1; CDR3nt: TGTGCCAGCGGCCACTCAGGGGGCGGCTACGAGCAGTACTTC; CDR3aa: CASGHSGGGYEQYF
abundance: .; j_gene: TRBJ2-1; v_gene: TRBV5-1; d_gene: TRBD1; CDR3nt: TGCGCCAGCAGCTTGGCCTCAGGGGGCTCCTACAATGAGCAGTTCTTC; CDR3aa: CASSLASGGSYNEQFF
abundance: .; j_gene: TRBJ1-2; v_gene: TRBV27; d_gene: .; CDR3nt: TGTGCCAGCAGTTGGAGGGGTAACTATGGCTACACCTTC; CDR3aa: CASSWRGNYGYTF
abundance: .; j_gene: TRBJ1-2; v_gene: TRBV7-9; d_gene: TRBD1; CDR3nt: TGTGCCAGCAGCTTTCGGGGCCAGGGGGATGGCTACACCTTC; CDR3aa: CASSFRGQGDGYTF
abundance: .; j_gene: TRBJ2-7; v_gene: TRBV5-1; d_gene: TRBD1; CDR3nt: TGCGCCAGCAGCTTATTGGGACAGGGAACCTACGAGCAGTACTTC; CDR3aa: CASSLLGQGTYEQYF
abundance: .; j_gene: TRBJ1-1; v_gene: TRBV18; d_gene: .; CDR3nt: TGTGCCAGCTCACCACCTCAGGGAAGGCGTACTGAAGCTTTCTTT; CDR3aa: CASSPPQGRRTEAFF
abundance: .; j_gene: TRBJ2-3; v_gene: TRBV10-1; d_gene: TRBD2; CDR3nt: TGCGCCAGCAGTGAGTCGCGCGGGGGGTTCACAGATACGCAGTATTTT; CDR3aa: CASSESRGGFTDTQYF
abundance: .; j_gene: TRBJ1-2; v_gene: TRBV5-4; d_gene: .; CDR3nt: TGTGCCAGCAGCCAGGACGAAGGGGACTATGGCTACACCTTC; CDR3aa: CASSQDEGDYGYTF
abundance: .; j_gene: TRBJ2-7; v_gene: TRBV6-5; d_gene: TRBD2; CDR3nt: TGTGCCAGCAGTTGGCTAGCGGGAGCTGGGGAGCAGTACTTC; CDR3aa: CASSWLAGAGEQYF
abundance: .; j_gene: TRBJ1-5; v_gene: TRBV27; d_gene: TRBD1; CDR3nt: TGTGCCAGCAGTCCCAGTAGGACAGGGGGTAATCAGCCCCAGCATTTT; CDR3aa: CASSPSRTGGNQPQHF
abundance: .; j_gene: TRBJ2-7; v_gene: TRBV10-3; d_gene: TRBD1; CDR3nt: TGTGCCATCAGCCCCGGGACAGCCTACGAGCAGTACTTC; CDR3aa: CAISPGTAYEQYF
abundance: .; j_gene: TRBJ2-7; v_gene: TRBV18; d_gene: TRBD2; CDR3nt: TGTGCCAGCTCACCACCTAGCGGGAGTTCAAAGTACGAGCAGTACTTC; CDR3aa: CASSPPSGSSKYEQYF
abundance: .; j_gene: TRBJ2-7; v_gene: TRBV29-1; d_gene: .; CDR3nt: TGCAGCGTTGCTAGCAATACCTACGAGCAGTACTTC; CDR3aa: CSVASNTYEQYF
abundance: .; j_gene: TRBJ2-7; v_gene: TRBV18; d_gene: .; CDR3nt: TGTGCCAGCTCACCACGGGACTCGGTGTGGGAGCAGTACTTC; CDR3aa: CASSPRDSVWEQYF
abundance: .; j_gene: TRBJ2-7; v_gene: TRBV2; d_gene: .; CDR3nt: TGTGCCATCGGACAGTCCACCTACGAGCAGTACTTC; CDR3aa: CAIGQSTYEQYF
abundance: .; j_gene: TRBJ2-1; v_gene: TRBV7-7; d_gene: TRBD2; CDR3nt: TGTGCTAGCAGCGCCCGGGCTAGCGGTTACAATGAGCAGTTCTTC; CDR3aa: CASSARASGYNEQFF
abundance: .; j_gene: TRBJ2-3; v_gene: TRBV10-3; d_gene: TRBD2; CDR3nt: TGTGCCATCAGTTCAGGACTAGCGGGGGGGACAGATACGCAGTATTTT; CDR3aa: CAISSGLAGGTDTQYF
abundance: .; j_gene: TRBJ2-5; v_gene: TRBV25-1; d_gene: TRBD1; CDR3nt: TGTGCCAGCAGTGTCCCCGCCTCTAGGGACAGGGGGCGGGAGACCCAGTACTTC; CDR3aa: CASSVPASRDRGRETQYF
abundance: few; j_gene: TRBJ2-2; v_gene: TRBV5-6; d_gene: TRBD1; CDR3nt: TGTGCCAGCAGCGCAGGGGGCACCGGGGAGCTGTTTTTT; CDR3aa: CASSAGGTGELFF
abundance: .; j_gene: TRBJ2-6; v_gene: TRBV27; d_gene: .; CDR3nt: TGTGCCAGCAGTCCTTCTGGGGCCAACGTCCTGACTTTC; CDR3aa: CASSPSGANVLTF
abundance: .; j_gene: TRBJ2-1; v_gene: TRBV19; d_gene: .; CDR3nt: TGTGCCAGTACCAATAATGAGCAGTTCTTC; CDR3aa: CASTNNEQFF
abundance: .; j_gene: TRBJ2-2; v_gene: TRBV5-1; d_gene: TRBD1; CDR3nt: TGCGCCAGCAGTACAGGGGGGAGGACCGGGGAGCTGTTTTTT; CDR3aa: CASSTGGRTGELFF
abundance: .; j_gene: TRBJ1-4; v_gene: TRBV7-8; d_gene: .; CDR3nt: TGTGCCAGCAGCTTAGTAATTTCCAGGCCGATACAAGGGGATGAAAAACTGTTTTTT; CDR3aa: CASSLVISRPIQGDEKLFF
abundance: once; j_gene: TRBJ1-2; v_gene: TRBV7-9; d_gene: .; CDR3nt: TGTGCCAGCAGCCCGACGGCAGGGAACTATGGCTACACCTTC; CDR3aa: CASSPTAGNYGYTF
abundance: .; j_gene: TRBJ2-5; v_gene: TRBV28; d_gene: TRBD1; CDR3nt: TGTGCCAGCAGGACCCGGGACAGGGAAGAGACCCAGTACTTC; CDR3aa: CASRTRDREETQYF
abundance: .; j_gene: TRBJ1-3; v_gene: TRBV9; d_gene: .; CDR3nt: TGTGCCAGCAGCGGAGGGGGTTGGGACACCATATATTTT; CDR3aa: CASSGGGWDTIYF
abundance: .; j_gene: TRBJ2-7; v_gene: TRBV4-2; d_gene: TRBD2; CDR3nt: TGTGCCAGCAGCCAACCATCAGAGGTGCGGGAGGGCCGCTACGAGCAGTACTTC; CDR3aa: CASSQPSEVREGRYEQYF
abundance: .; j_gene: TRBJ1-2; v_gene: TRBV30; d_gene: .; CDR3nt: TGTGCCTGGCAGGGGACCTATGGCTACACCTTC; CDR3aa: CAWQGTYGYTF
abundance: .; j_gene: TRBJ2-7; v_gene: TRBV7-6; d_gene: TRBD2; CDR3nt: TGTGCCAGCAGCTTAGTCAACCCGGCGGGAGGGCCTTACGAGCAGTACTTC; CDR3aa: CASSLVNPAGGPYEQYF
abundance: .; j_gene: TRBJ1-2; v_gene: TRBV6-6; d_gene: TRBD1; CDR3nt: TGTACCAGCAGTTACACGACAGGGGGCTGGGATGGCTACACCTTC; CDR3aa: CTSSYTTGGWDGYTF
abundance: .; j_gene: TRBJ2-5; v_gene: TRBV5-1; d_gene: .; CDR3nt: TGCGCCAGCAGCTCGCCGGGTTCGGAGACCCAGTACTTC; CDR3aa: CASSSPGSETQYF
abundance: .; j_gene: TRBJ1-2; v_gene: TRBV4-2; d_gene: .; CDR3nt: TGTGCCAGCAGCCAAGTCACGGACTATGGCTACACCTTC; CDR3aa: CASSQVTDYGYTF
abundance: .; j_gene: TRBJ2-3; v_gene: TRBV30; d_gene: TRBD2; CDR3nt: TGTGCCTGGTTTAAGAGCGGGGGCACAGATACGCAGTATTTT; CDR3aa: CAWFKSGGTDTQYF
abundance: .; j_gene: TRBJ2-7; v_gene: TRBV7-9; d_gene: TRBD2; CDR3nt: TGTGCCAGCAGCTCGGGACTATACGAGCAGTACTTC; CDR3aa: CASSSGLYEQYF
abundance: .; j_gene: TRBJ2-7; v_gene: TRBV10-1; d_gene: .; CDR3nt: TGCGCCAGCAGTGAGGATGCAGGGGGGACCCCCTACGAGCAGTACTTC; CDR3aa: CASSEDAGGTPYEQYF
abundance: .; j_gene: TRBJ2-3; v_gene: TRBV5-1; d_gene: TRBD1; CDR3nt: TGCGCCAGCAGCTTGGAGGGGGCAAGGGCAGATACGCAGTATTTT; CDR3aa: CASSLEGARADTQYF
abundance: .; j_gene: TRBJ2-3; v_gene: TRBV10-3; d_gene: TRBD1; CDR3nt: TGTGCCATCACACAGGGGGCTAGCACAGATACGCAGTATTTT; CDR3aa: CAITQGASTDTQYF
abundance: .; j_gene: TRBJ1-1; v_gene: TRBV5-5; d_gene: TRBD1; CDR3nt: TGTGCCAGCAGCAAAAACAGGGGGCATGAGGCTTTCTTT; CDR3aa: CASSKNRGHEAFF
abundance: .; j_gene: TRBJ1-3; v_gene: TRBV6-1; d_gene: TRBD1; CDR3nt: TGTGCCTCAGGGGGAGGTGGAGGAAACACCATATATTTT; CDR3aa: CASGGGGGNTIYF
abundance: .; j_gene: TRBJ2-5; v_gene: TRBV6-1; d_gene: .; CDR3nt: TGTGCCAGCAGTGAAGGGGTAGCTGAGGGGACCCAGTACTTC; CDR3aa: CASSEGVAEGTQYF
abundance: .; j_gene: TRBJ2-7; v_gene: TRBV19; d_gene: .; CDR3nt: TGTGCCAGTAGTATCCCTACAGGATCCATCTACGAGCAGTACTTC; CDR3aa: CASSIPTGSIYEQYF
abundance: .; j_gene: TRBJ1-5; v_gene: TRBV9; d_gene: .; CDR3nt: TGTGCCAGCAGCCCCGACGGGTATAGCAATCAGCCCCAGCATTTT; CDR3aa: CASSPDGYSNQPQHF
abundance: .; j_gene: TRBJ2-1; v_gene: TRBV7-8; d_gene: .; CDR3nt: TGTGCCAGCCTTCACCCGGGATCTTCCTACAATGAGCAGTTCTTC; CDR3aa: CASLHPGSSYNEQFF
abundance: .; j_gene: TRBJ2-7; v_gene: TRBV21-1; d_gene: .; CDR3nt: TGTGCCAGCAGCAGGGGACAGGACTACGAGCAGTACTTC; CDR3aa: CASSRGQDYEQYF
abundance: .; j_gene: TRBJ1-2; v_gene: TRBV5-1; d_gene: TRBD1; CDR3nt: TGCGCCAGCAGCTCCGGGACAGGGGTAGCGTATGGCTACACCTTC; CDR3aa: CASSSGTGVAYGYTF
abundance: .; j_gene: TRBJ2-7; v_gene: TRBV2; d_gene: TRBD2; CDR3nt: TGTGCCAGCAGACCTATTAGCGGGAGAATCTACGAGCAGTACTTC; CDR3aa: CASRPISGRIYEQYF